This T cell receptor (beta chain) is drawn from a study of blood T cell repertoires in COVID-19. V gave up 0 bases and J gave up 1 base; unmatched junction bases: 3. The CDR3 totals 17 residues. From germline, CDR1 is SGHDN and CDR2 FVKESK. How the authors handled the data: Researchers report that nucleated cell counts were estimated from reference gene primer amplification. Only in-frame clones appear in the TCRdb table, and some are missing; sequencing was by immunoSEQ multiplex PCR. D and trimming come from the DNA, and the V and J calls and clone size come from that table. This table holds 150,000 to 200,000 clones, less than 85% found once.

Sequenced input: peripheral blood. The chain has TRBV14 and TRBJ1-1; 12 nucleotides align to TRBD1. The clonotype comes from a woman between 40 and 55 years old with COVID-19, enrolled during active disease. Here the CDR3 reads CASSQDWDRGPNTEAFF. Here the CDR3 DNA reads TGTGCCAGCAGCCAAGATTGGGACAGGGGGCCGAACACTGAAGCTTTCTTT.